Shown below are 10 T cell receptor beta chains from a single sample sequenced in a study of cytomegalovirus exposure and HLA in healthy donors. Vbeta (60) and Jbeta (13) primers were used in the PCR. TCRdb keeps only in-frame clones here, not all; method: immunoSEQ multiplex PCR. The sample has about 180,000 clones, approximately 82% seen once. The source material was PBMCs. All receptors derive from a girl aged 2-10 years in good health and CMV-seropositive.

The V call is TRBV27, the J call TRBJ2-7, with 8 bases matching TRBD1. The CDR3 covers 13 residues. Germline CDR1 reads MNHEY; CDR2 reads SMNVEV (reference sequence). The trim removed 4 bases at V and 4 bases at J, leaving 3 bases unmatched. CDR3 sequence (DNA): TGTGCCAGCAGTTCCGGGACAGGTTACGAGCAGTACTTC. Its translation is CASSSGTGYEQYF.

V usage is TRBV5-1 and J usage is TRBJ1-1, with D perhaps TRBD1 (5 bases). Germline V gene data show CDR1 as SGHRS and CDR2 as YFSETQ. The V end was cut by 3 bases, the J end by 1 base, with 10 bases between. The CDR3 loop spans 14 amino acids. CDR3 in amino acids: CASSWGLRNTEAFF. CDR3 DNA: TGCGCCAGCAGCTGGGGACTTCGGAACACTGAAGCTTTCTTT.

The chain employs TRBV5-1 and TRBJ2-3; D gene unclear. Germline CDR1 is SGHRS and CDR2 is YFSETQ. Trimming stripped 0 bases from V and 0 bases from J, with 8 bases between. CDR3 length equals 15 residues. CDR3 in amino acids: CASSLATVSTDTQYF. The CDR3 nucleotides read TGCGCCAGCAGCTTGGCAACAGTAAGCACAGATACGCAGTATTTT.

The chain combines TRBV6-5 with TRBJ2-1; 14 bases map to TRBD2. The CDR3 sequence is 15 residues long. The germline gives CDR1 MNHEY, CDR2 SVGAGI. V lost 4 bases to trimming and J lost 14 bases; unmatched junction nucleotides: 10. CDR3 nucleotides: TGTGCCAGCAGTTCAGGACTAGCGGGAGGAGGGACAGAGTTCTTC. It encodes CASSSGLAGGGTEFF.

The V call is TRBV6-5, the J call TRBJ2-3; D is ambiguous. The CDR3 runs to 11 residues. Germline lookup yields CDR1 MNHEY and CDR2 SVGAGI. V was pared by 9 bases and J by 4 bases, with 8 bases between. The CDR3 region has the DNA TGTGCCAGTGCCGGGTCAGATACGCAGTATTTT. This translates into CASAGSDTQYF.

This clone has more than one count but fewer than ten. This sequence joins TRBV2 and TRBJ2-7, with TRBD1 matching over 9 bases. CDR3 length: 12 amino acids. Trimming removed 6 bases from V and 6 bases from J; junction bases left unmatched: 3. Germline-derived CDR1 and CDR2 are SNHLY and FYNNEI. CDR3 region: CASRDRGPEQYF. Written as DNA, the CDR3 is TGTGCCAGCAGGGACAGGGGCCCCGAGCAGTACTTC.

The chain couples TRBV5-6 to TRBJ2-1; weak D call: TRBD1 (6 bases). CDR3 length: 17 amino acids. V was cut by 1 base and J by 7 bases, with 21 bases left in between. Germline lookup yields CDR1 SGHDT and CDR2 YYEEEE. CDR3 sequence reads: CASSLLAGDFYRNEQFF. CDR3 coding DNA: TGTGCCAGCAGCTTGCTAGCAGGGGATTTTTATAGGAATGAGCAGTTCTTC.

This chain joins TRBV9 and TRBJ2-2, with D hard to call. Trimming stripped 4 bases from V and 4 bases from J, with 11 bases between. This CDR3 comprises 14 residues. CDR1 and CDR2 from the germline V gene are SGDLS and YYNGEE. The CDR3 loop is CASSPRSSTGELFF. The CDR3 DNA is TGTGCCAGCAGCCCCAGATCCTCCACCGGGGAGCTGTTTTTT. Supplemented by reference TRBV9 and TRBJ2-2, the full variable domain reads DSGVTQTPKHLITATGQRVTLRCSPRSGDLSVYWYQQSLDQGLQFLIQYYNGEERAKGNILERFSAQQFPDLHSELNLSSLELGDSALYFCASSPRSSTGELFFGEGSRLTVL.

The J gene is TRBJ2-5, the V gene TRBV29-1; TRBD2 matches 9 bases. V gave up 3 bases and J gave up 1 base; unmatched junction bases: 6. Germline V lookup: CDR1 SQVTM, CDR2 ANQGSEA. The CDR3 runs 15 residues. CDR3 region: CSVEPGTSIQETQYF. Here the CDR3 DNA reads TGCAGCGTTGAGCCAGGGACTAGCATCCAAGAGACCCAGTACTTC.

This clone showed up just once. The V call is TRBV2, the J call TRBJ2-3; 7 nucleotides align to TRBD1. CDR1 and CDR2 from the germline V gene are SNHLY and FYNNEI. The CDR3 totals 16 residues. V was pared by 5 bases and J by 2 bases, with 10 bases of the junction left unmatched. The CDR3 nucleotides are TGTGCCAGCAGTTTACAGGGGTCTACTCTCACAGATACGCAGTATTTT. It translates to CASSLQGSTLTDTQYF. The entire variable domain, with the rest obtained from reference TRBV2 and TRBJ2-3, is as follows: EPEVTQTPSHQVTQMGQEVILRCVPISNHLYFYWYRQILGQKVEFLVSFYNNEISEKSEIFDDQFSVERPDGSNFTLKIRSTKLEDSAMYFCASSLQGSTLTDTQYFGPGTRLTVL.